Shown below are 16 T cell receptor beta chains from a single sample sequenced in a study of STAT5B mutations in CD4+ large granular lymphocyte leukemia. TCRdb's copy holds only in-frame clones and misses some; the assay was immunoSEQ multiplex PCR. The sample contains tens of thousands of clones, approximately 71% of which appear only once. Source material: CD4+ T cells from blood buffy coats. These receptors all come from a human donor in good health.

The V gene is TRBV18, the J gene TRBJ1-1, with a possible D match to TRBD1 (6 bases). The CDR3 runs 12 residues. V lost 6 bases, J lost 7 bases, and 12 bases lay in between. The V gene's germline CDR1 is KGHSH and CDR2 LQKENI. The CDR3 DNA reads TGTGCCAGCTCTCAACAGGGAGATGAAGCTTTCTTT. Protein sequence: CASSQQGDEAFF.

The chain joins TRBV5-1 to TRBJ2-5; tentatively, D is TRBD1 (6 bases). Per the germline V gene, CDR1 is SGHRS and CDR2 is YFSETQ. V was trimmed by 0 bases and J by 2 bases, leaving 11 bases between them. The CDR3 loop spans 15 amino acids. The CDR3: CASSLEAGVQETQYF. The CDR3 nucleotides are TGCGCCAGCAGCTTGGAGGCAGGGGTGCAAGAGACCCAGTACTTC.

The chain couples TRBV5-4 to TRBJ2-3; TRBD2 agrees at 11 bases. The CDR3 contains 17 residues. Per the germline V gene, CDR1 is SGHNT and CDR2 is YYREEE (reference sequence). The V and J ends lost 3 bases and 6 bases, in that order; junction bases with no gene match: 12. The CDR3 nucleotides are TGTGCCAGCAGCTCCGGGACTAGCGGATTTCAGCGGGATACGCAGTATTTT. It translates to CASSSGTSGFQRDTQYF.

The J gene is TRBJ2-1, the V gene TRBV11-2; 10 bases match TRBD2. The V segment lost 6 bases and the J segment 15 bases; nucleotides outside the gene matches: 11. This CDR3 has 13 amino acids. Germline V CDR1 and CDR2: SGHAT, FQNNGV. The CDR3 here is CASSSGRISFRFF. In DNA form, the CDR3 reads TGTGCCAGCAGTAGCGGGAGGATCTCTTTTAGGTTCTTC.

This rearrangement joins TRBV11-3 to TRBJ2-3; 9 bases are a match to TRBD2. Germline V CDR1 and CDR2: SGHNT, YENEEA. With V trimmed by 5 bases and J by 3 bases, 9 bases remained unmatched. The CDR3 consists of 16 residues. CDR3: CASSLRSGSGTDTQYF. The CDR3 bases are TGTGCCAGCAGCCTGCGTAGCGGGAGTGGTACAGATACGCAGTATTTT. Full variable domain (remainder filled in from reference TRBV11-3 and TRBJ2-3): EAGVVQSPRYKIIEKKQPVAFWCNPISGHNTLYWYLQNLGQGPELLIRYENEEAVDDSQLPKDRFSAERLKGVDSTLKIQPAELGDSAVYLCASSLRSGSGTDTQYFGPGTRLTVL.

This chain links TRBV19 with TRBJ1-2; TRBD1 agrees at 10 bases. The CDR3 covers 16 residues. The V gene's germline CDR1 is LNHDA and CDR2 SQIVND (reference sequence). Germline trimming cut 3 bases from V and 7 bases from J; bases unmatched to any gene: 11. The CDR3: CASSMGTGVVEGGYTF. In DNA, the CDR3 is TGTGCCAGTAGTATGGGGACAGGGGTCGTAGAAGGTGGCTACACCTTC.

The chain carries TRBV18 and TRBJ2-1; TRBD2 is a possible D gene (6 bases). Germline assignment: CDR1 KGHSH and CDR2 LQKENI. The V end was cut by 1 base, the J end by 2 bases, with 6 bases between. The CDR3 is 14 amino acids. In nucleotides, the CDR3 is TGTGCCAGCTCACCACTAGCGGCCTACAATGAGCAGTTCTTC. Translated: CASSPLAAYNEQFF.

CDR3 in DNA: TGCGCCAGCAGCTTGCGAGGGGGGACGGACATTCAGTACTTC. Protein: CASSLRGGTDIQYF. The chain carries TRBV5-1 and TRBJ2-4; D is possibly TRBD1 or TRBD2 (6 bases each). CDR1 and CDR2 from the germline V gene are SGHRS and YFSETQ. This CDR3 has 14 amino acids. V was clipped by 1 base and J by 8 bases, with 13 bases between them.

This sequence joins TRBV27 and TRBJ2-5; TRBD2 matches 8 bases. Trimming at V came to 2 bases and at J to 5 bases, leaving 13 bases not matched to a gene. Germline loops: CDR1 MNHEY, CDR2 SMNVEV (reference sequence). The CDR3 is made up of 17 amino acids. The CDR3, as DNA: TGTGCCAGCAGTTTACGTACTCCGGGAGGGCCGGGGGAGACCCAGTACTTC. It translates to CASSLRTPGGPGETQYF.

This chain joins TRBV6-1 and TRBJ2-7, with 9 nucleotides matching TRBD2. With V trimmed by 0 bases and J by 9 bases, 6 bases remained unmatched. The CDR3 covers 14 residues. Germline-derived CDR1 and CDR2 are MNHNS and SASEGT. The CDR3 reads CASSEASLAGRQYF. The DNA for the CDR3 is TGTGCCAGCAGTGAAGCTTCTCTAGCGGGAAGGCAGTACTTC.

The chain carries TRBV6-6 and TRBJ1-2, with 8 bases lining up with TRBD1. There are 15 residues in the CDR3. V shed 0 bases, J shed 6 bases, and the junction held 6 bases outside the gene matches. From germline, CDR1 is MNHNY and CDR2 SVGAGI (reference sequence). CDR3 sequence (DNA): TGTGCCAGCAGTTACTCGCAGGGGGCGTCCCATGGCTACACCTTC. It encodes CASSYSQGASHGYTF.

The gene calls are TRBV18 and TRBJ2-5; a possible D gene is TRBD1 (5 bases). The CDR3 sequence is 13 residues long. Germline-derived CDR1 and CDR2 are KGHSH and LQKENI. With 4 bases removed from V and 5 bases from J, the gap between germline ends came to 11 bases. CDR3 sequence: CASSLRGFETQYF. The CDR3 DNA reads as TGTGCCAGCTCACTAAGGGGTTTCGAGACCCAGTACTTC.

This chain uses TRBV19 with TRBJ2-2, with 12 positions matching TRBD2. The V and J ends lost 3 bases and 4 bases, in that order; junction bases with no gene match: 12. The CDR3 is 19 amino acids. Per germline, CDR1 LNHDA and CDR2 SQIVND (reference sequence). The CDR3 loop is CASSIGLAGGGLSTGELFF. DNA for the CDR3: TGTGCCAGTAGTATTGGGCTAGCGGGAGGGGGCCTATCCACCGGGGAGCTGTTTTTT.

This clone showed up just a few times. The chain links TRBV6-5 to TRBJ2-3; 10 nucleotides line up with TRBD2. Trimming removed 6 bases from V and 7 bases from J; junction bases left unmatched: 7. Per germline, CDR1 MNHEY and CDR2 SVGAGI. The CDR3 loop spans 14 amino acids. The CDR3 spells CASSPGTSDHTQYF. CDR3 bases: TGTGCCAGCAGCCCCGGGACTAGCGATCATACGCAGTATTTT.

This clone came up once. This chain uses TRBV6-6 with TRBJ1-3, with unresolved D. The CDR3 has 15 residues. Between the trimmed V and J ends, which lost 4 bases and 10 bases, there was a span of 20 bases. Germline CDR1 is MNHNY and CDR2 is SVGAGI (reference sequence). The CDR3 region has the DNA TGTGCCAGCAGTTCAGCCGGAAATTTGGGTGGGACCATATATTTT. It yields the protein CASSSAGNLGGTIYF.

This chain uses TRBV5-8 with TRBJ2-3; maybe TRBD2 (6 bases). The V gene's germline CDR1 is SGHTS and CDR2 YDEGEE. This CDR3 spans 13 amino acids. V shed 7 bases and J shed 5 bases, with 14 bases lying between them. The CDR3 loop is CASRGSGGDTQYF. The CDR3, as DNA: TGTGCCAGCCGGGGGTCTGGGGGAGATACGCAGTATTTT.